This TCR beta chain comes out of a study of blood T cell repertoires in COVID-19. On the study more broadly: Material from acute and convalescent COVID-19 was sourced from the United States, Italy and Spain. Sources were T cells, B-cell-depleted T cells, or PBMCs; the material itself was cDNA or gDNA.

The data were produced by immunoSEQ multiplex PCR, yet TCRdb's version contains in-frame clones alone and is incomplete. The sample carries around 190,000 clones, 70% to 90% recorded once. The J segment lost 9 bases and the V segment lost 0 bases, leaving 2 bases of the junction unmatched. Germline V lookup: CDR1 KGHSH, CDR2 LQKENI. CDR3 length: 14 residues. The sample comprised peripheral blood. This clonotype originated in a man aged 50-60 years with COVID-19, enrolled during active disease. The rearrangement uses TRBV18 and TRBJ2-1; 10 positions match TRBD1. This CDR3 is CASSPPGQGFEQFF. The CDR3 region has the DNA TGTGCCAGCTCACCACCGGGACAGGGGTTTGAGCAGTTCTTC.